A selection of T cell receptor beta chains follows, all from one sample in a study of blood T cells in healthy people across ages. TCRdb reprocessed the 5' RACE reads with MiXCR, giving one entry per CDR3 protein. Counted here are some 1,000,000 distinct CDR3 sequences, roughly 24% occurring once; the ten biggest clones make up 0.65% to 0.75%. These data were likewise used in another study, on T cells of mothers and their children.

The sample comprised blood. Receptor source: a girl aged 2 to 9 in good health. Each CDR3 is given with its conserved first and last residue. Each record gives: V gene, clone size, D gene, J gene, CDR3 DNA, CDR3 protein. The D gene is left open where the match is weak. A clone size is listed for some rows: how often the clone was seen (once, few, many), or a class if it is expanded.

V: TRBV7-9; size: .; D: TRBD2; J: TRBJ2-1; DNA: TGTGCCAGCAGCATACCAGCGGGAGGGCCTAATGAGCAGTTCTTC; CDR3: CASSIPAGGPNEQFF
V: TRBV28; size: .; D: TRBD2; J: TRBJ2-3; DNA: TGTGCCAGCAGTTTACCCCGCGGCGGGGGGAGCACAGATACGCAGTATTTT; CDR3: CASSLPRGGGSTDTQYF
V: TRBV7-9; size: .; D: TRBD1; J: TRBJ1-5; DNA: TGTGCCAGCGGCCCCCCGGGACAGGGGATCCAGCCCCAGCATTTT; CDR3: CASGPPGQGIQPQHF
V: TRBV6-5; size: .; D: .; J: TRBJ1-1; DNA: TGTGCCAGCAGTTACTTGCGGGGGATGGACACTGAAGCTTTCTTT; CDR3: CASSYLRGMDTEAFF
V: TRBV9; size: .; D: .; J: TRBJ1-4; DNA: TGTGCCAGCAGCCCCCCAGGACGAGTGTTTAATGAAAAACTGTTTTTT; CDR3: CASSPPGRVFNEKLFF
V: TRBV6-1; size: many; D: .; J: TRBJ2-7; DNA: TGTGCCAGCAGTGAAGGGGCTACCTACGAGCAGTACTTC; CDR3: CASSEGATYEQYF
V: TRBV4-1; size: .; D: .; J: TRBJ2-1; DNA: TGCGCCAGCAACCAGGTGGGAGTGGGCGAGCAGTTCTTC; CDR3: CASNQVGVGEQFF
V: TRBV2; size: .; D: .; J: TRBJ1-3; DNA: TGTGCCAGCGGTGACAGGCCCTCTGGAAACACCATATATTTT; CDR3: CASGDRPSGNTIYF
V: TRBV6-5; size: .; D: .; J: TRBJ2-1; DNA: TGTGCCAGCAGTTCCGAGCGGGCCCCCAATGAGCAGTTCTTC; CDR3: CASSSERAPNEQFF
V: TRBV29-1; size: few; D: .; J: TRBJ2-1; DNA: TGCAGCGTAATGGAATCCAATGAGCAGTTCTTC; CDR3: CSVMESNEQFF
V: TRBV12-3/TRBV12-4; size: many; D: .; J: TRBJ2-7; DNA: TGTGCCAGCAGTACCTCCTACGAGCAGTACTTC; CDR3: CASSTSYEQYF
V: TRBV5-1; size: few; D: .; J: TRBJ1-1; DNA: TGCGCCAGCAGCTTGTCCCGGGACGACAGTGAAGCTTTCTTT; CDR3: CASSLSRDDSEAFF
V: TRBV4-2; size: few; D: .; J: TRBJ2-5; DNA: TGTGCCAGCAGCCAAGATATAAGTACGGAGACCCAGTACTTC; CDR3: CASSQDISTETQYF
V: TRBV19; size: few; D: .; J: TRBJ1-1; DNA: TGTGCCAGTAGTATAGATACGGGGATGACTGAAGCTTTCTTT; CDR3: CASSIDTGMTEAFF
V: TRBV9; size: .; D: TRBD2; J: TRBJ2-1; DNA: TGTGCCAGCAGCGTAGCCGACACCGGGACTATAAATGAGCAGTTCTTC; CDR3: CASSVADTGTINEQFF
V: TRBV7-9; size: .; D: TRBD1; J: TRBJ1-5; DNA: TGTGCCAGCAGCTTAGCTACAGGGGGCCATCAGCCCCAGCATTTT; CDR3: CASSLATGGHQPQHF
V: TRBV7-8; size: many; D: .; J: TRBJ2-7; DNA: TGTGCCAGCAGCTTAGAGCGGCTCTACGAGCAGTACTTC; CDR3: CASSLERLYEQYF
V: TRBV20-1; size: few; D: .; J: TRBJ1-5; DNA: TGCAGTGTTTTACAGGGTGGAGGGCAGCCCCAGCATTTT; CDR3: CSVLQGGGQPQHF
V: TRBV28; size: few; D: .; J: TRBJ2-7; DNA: .; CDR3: CASSLFAFGPGPEQYF
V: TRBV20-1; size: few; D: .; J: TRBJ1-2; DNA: TGCAGTGCTAGAGATCGCCTTTCCGGCTACACCTTC; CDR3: CSARDRLSGYTF
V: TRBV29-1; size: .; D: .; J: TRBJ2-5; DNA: TGCAGCGGTACGGGGCTCCAAGAGACCCAGTACTTC; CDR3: CSGTGLQETQYF
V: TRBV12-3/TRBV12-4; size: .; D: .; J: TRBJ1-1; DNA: TGTGCCAGCAGTTTTGTTGGAGATTCACACACTGAAGCTTTCTTT; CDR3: CASSFVGDSHTEAFF
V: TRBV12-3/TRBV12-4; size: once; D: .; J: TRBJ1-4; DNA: TGTGCCAGCAGTTTGCGCGGGATCCGTCGTGAAAAACTGTTTTTT; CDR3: CASSLRGIRREKLFF
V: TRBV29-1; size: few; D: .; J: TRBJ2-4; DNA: TGCAGCGTTGAAGCCAAAAACATTCAGTACTTC; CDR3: CSVEAKNIQYF
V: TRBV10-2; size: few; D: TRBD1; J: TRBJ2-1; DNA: TGCGCCAGCAGTGAGGACAGGGGACCCTACAATGAGCAGTTCTTC; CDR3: CASSEDRGPYNEQFF
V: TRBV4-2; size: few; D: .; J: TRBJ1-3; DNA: TGTGCCAGCAGCCAAGAGAGCTCTGGAAACACCATATATTTT; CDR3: CASSQESSGNTIYF
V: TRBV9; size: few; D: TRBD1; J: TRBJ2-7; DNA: TGTGCCAGCAGTCTATGGGGGACAGGGGCCTACGAGCAGTACTTC; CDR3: CASSLWGTGAYEQYF
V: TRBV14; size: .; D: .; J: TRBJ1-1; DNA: TGTGCCAGCAGCCAGTGGGGGTCGAGTTTGTTCCCTGAAGCTTTCTTT; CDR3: CASSQWGSSLFPEAFF
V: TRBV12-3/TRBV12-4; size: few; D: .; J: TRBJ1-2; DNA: TGTGCCAGCTCCCTATCCTTATACGGCTACACCTTC; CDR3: CASSLSLYGYTF
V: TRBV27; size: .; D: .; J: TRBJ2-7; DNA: TGTGCCAGCAGACCGAGCTGGGACACCATTTACGAGCAGTACTTC; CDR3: CASRPSWDTIYEQYF
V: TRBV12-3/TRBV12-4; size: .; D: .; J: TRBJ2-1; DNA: TGTGCCAGCGGTTTCTTATCATTAGCGAACAATGAGCAGTTCTTC; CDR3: CASGFLSLANNEQFF
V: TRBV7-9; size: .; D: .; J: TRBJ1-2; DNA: TGTGCCAGCAGCTTAGAGGGCAGGGTGTCGAGCGGCTACACCTTC; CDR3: CASSLEGRVSSGYTF
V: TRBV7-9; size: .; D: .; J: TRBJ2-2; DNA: TGTGCCAGCAGCTTAGGGGGGCTACCCGCCTTCTCCGGGGAGCTGTTTTTT; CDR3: CASSLGGLPAFSGELFF
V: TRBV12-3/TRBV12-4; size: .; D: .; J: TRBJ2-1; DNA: TGTGCCAGCAGTTTAATTGGCGGGGAAGGCAATGAGCAGTTCTTC; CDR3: CASSLIGGEGNEQFF
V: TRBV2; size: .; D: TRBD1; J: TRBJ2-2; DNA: TGTGCCAGCAGTGACCCGGGACAGGGGGGATCAGGCGGGGAGCTGTTTTTT; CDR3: CASSDPGQGGSGGELFF
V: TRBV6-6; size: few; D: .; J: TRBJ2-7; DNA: TGTGCCAGCAGAACTGCCGGACAGATACCCTACGAGCAGTACTTC; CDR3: CASRTAGQIPYEQYF
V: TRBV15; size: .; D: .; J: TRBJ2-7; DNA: TGTGCCACCAGCAGTATCGGGGACGAGCAGTACTTC; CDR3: CATSSIGDEQYF
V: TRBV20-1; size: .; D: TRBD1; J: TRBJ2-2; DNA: TGCAGTGCTGCTCGGGACAGGTATACCGGGGAGCTGTTTTTT; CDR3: CSAARDRYTGELFF
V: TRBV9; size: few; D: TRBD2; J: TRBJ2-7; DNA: TGTGCCAGCAGCTTGCGAAGCGGGAGTGGATACGAGCAGTACTTC; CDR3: CASSLRSGSGYEQYF
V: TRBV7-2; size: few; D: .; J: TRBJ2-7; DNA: TGTGCCAGCAGCTTAAGTCAGGGCCTACACCGAGGGCAGTACTTC; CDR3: CASSLSQGLHRGQYF